This T cell receptor beta chain was identified during a study of blood T cell repertoires in COVID-19. For the study at large: From T cells, B-cell-depleted T cells, or PBMCs came the material, which was cDNA or gDNA.

CDR3 length equals 17 residues. Per the original methods: Reference gene primer amplification gave nucleated cell count estimates. Produced via immunoSEQ multiplex PCR; TCRdb's table is partial and in-frame only. The DNA gave D and trimming, while V, J and clone size come from that table. The sample includes 25,000 to 30,000 clones, 68% of them seen just once. Sequencing was performed on peripheral blood. The gene calls are TRBV21-1 and TRBJ2-7; TRBD1, as called in the table, went unchecked against the DNA. TRBV21-1 counts as a pseudogene. The TCR comes from a human donor in a cohort sampled during active COVID-19. The CDR3 DNA sequence: TGTGCCAGCAGCGAAGGAAACCTGGACAGTATGACCTACGAGCAGTACTTC. Translation gives CASSEGNLDSMTYEQYF.